These 32 T cell receptor beta chains originate from one sample sequenced in a study of T cells in Graves' hyperthyroidism and ophthalmopathy. It was RNA transcripts that yielded the amplified TCR beta CDR3 regions. Carried out on the TCR CDR3, a first-round RT-PCR used the HTBI primer set. TCRdb analysed the multiplex PCR reads with MiXCR anew, one entry per CDR3 protein. The repertoire includes a few hundred thousand distinct CDR3 sequences, 46% of them detected once, and around 7.7% sits in the top ten. The specimen was peripheral blood or thyroid tissue (not recorded which). These receptors were taken from a woman aged 18-29 years with Graves' hyperthyroidism.

The chain combines TRBV20-1 with TRBJ1-2; a weak D match, TRBD1 (6 bases). The germline V gene has CDR1 DFQATT and CDR2 SNEGSKA (reference sequence). The CDR3 totals 13 residues. V lost 2 bases to trimming and J lost 4 bases, with 11 bases between them. In nucleotides, the CDR3 is TGCAGTGCTAGACGGGGAGGGGGCTATGGCTACACCTTC. It encodes CSARRGGGYGYTF.

This chain links TRBV5-1 with TRBJ2-7; 10 bases fit TRBD2. There are 17 residues in the CDR3. V shed 2 bases, J shed 3 bases, and the junction held 11 bases outside the gene matches. In germline, CDR1 is SGHRS, CDR2 YFSETQ. As DNA, the CDR3 is TGCGCCAGCAGCTTCGTTGCCCTAGCGGGAGTAAACTACGAGCAGTACTTC. This sequence encodes CASSFVALAGVNYEQYF.

This clonotype was seen a handful of times. The rearrangement uses TRBV3-1 and TRBJ1-2; D is perhaps TRBD1 (6 bases). Germline lookup yields CDR1 LGHDT and CDR2 YNNKEL (reference sequence). The length of the CDR3 is 15 residues. The V and J ends lost 6 bases and 8 bases respectively, with 22 bases between them. This CDR3 is CASSNRVSGERGYTF. CDR3 sequence (DNA): TGTGCCAGCAGTAACAGGGTTTCCGGGGAAAGGGGCTACACCTTC.

This clonotype was seen repeatedly, ten times or more. The chain combines TRBV20-1 with TRBJ2-1; D may correspond to TRBD1 or TRBD2 (5 bases each). CDR1 is DFQATT and CDR2 is SNEGSKA in the germline V gene (reference sequence). The CDR3 length is 17 residues. V gave up 1 base and J gave up 0 bases, with 16 bases separating them. The CDR3, as DNA: TGCAGTGCTAGAGGAGGGGCAGCGACACGCTCCTACAATGAGCAGTTCTTC. Translation: CSARGGAATRSYNEQFF.

This clonotype was seen at least ten times. The CDR3 sequence: CSAIDLRGHQPQHF. In DNA, the CDR3 is TGCAGTGCCATAGACCTGAGGGGTCATCAGCCCCAGCATTTT. This sequence joins TRBV20-1 and TRBJ1-5, with D possibly being TRBD1 (5 bases). V shed 6 bases and J shed 5 bases, with 17 bases lying between them. The CDR3 length is 14 residues. Germline-derived CDR1 and CDR2 are DFQATT and SNEGSKA (reference sequence).

Notes on this clonotype: A much bigger clone sits one base away, suggesting this may be a read error. The genes are TRBV7-3 and TRBJ1-1; possible D gene TRBD1, 5 bases. This CDR3 comprises 14 residues. CDR1 is SGHTA and CDR2 is FQGTGA in the germline V gene. V lost 1 base and J 6 bases, leaving 12 bases between the germline ends. The CDR3, as DNA: TGTGCCAGCAGCTTAATGGGAAGGGACGCTGAAGCTTTCTTT. Translated: CASSLMGRDAEAFF.

Many counts were recorded for this clonotype. The DNA for the CDR3 is TGTGCCAGTAGTGTTGGGACAGGGGTAAGAGAGCAGTACTTC. Protein product: CASSVGTGVREQYF. The chain uses TRBV19 and TRBJ2-7, with TRBD1 matching over 10 bases. The CDR3 covers 14 residues. V lost 5 bases and J lost 7; bases outside the gene matches: 8. The germline V gene encodes CDR1 LNHDA and CDR2 SQIVND (reference sequence). Supplemented by reference TRBV19 and TRBJ2-7, the full variable domain reads DGGITQSPKYLFRKEGQNVTLSCEQNLNHDAMYWYRQDPGQGLRLIYYSQIVNDFQKGDIAEGYSVSREKKESFPLTVTSAQKNPTAFYLCASSVGTGVREQYFGPGTRLTVT.

About this clonotype: This may be a read error, as it is one base from a much larger clone. V usage is TRBV5-1 and J usage is TRBJ2-2; tentatively, D is TRBD2 (5 bases). Germline V CDR1 and CDR2: SGHRS, YFSETQ. CDR3 length: 15 amino acids. CDR3 region: CASSLVQANTGELSF. As DNA, the CDR3 is TGCGCCAGCAGCCTAGTACAAGCGAACACCGGGGAGCTGTCTTTT.

The sample holds a few counts of this clonotype. This sequence joins TRBV5-5 and TRBJ2-7; D might be TRBD1 or TRBD2, each matching 5 bases. The CDR3 sequence is 16 residues long. Germline V lookup: CDR1 SGHKS, CDR2 YYEKEE (reference sequence). V was shortened by 2 bases and J by 3 bases, with 18 bases between the two germline ends. As DNA, the CDR3 is TGTGCCAGCAGCTTTGCCCCGGGACGCCAGGACTACGAGCAGTACTTC. This gives the protein CASSFAPGRQDYEQYF.

Comment on this clonotype: Because the CDR3's place on the DNA is in doubt, the DNA is left out and the CDR3 is given as listed by TCRdb. This chain joins TRBV2 and TRBJ2-7; TRBD1, the table's D call, lacks a check against the DNA. The germline V gene encodes CDR1 SNHLY and CDR2 FYNNEI. The CDR3 adds up to 13 amino acids, both ends counted. The CDR3: CACSARDTYEQYF.

This clonotype was counted many times. The rearrangement joins TRBV12-3 or TRBV12-4 to TRBJ1-1; weak D call: TRBD1 (6 bases). The CDR3 loop spans 14 amino acids. V lost 1 base and J lost 5, with 11 bases in between. CDR3: CASSLDREWTEAFF. The CDR3 coding sequence is TGTGCCAGCAGTTTAGACAGGGAATGGACTGAAGCTTTCTTT.

The chain combines TRBV3-1 with TRBJ2-5, with a tentative D call TRBD1 (5 bases). V dropped 4 bases and J dropped 3 bases, with 21 bases sitting between them. Germline CDR1 reads LGHDT; CDR2 reads YNNKEL (reference sequence). CDR3 length: 17 amino acids. CDR3 protein: CASSPKERSAGKETQYF. CDR3 sequence (DNA): TGTGCCAGCAGCCCGAAAGAGCGCTCGGCAGGGAAAGAGACCCAGTACTTC.

The chain has TRBV24-1 and TRBJ2-7; D is perhaps TRBD1 (5 bases). The end of the DNA fits TRBJ2-1 better, so the J call may be wrong. CDR3 size: 16 residues. From germline, CDR1 is KGHDR and CDR2 SFDVKD. The CDR3, as DNA: TGTGCCACCAGTGGTACAGGTGTCATCCCCTACAATGAGCAGTTCTTC. It specifies CATSGTGVIPYNEQFF.

This chain links TRBV7-9 with TRBJ2-7; D might be TRBD2 (5 bases). This CDR3 contains 14 residues. From germline, CDR1 is SEHNR and CDR2 FQNEAQ (reference sequence). V was shortened by 7 bases and J by 0 bases, with 13 bases between the two germline ends. The CDR3 nucleotides read TGTGCCAGCATCAAGGACGAGGGCTCCTACGAGCAGTACTTC. The encoded protein is CASIKDEGSYEQYF.

The chain combines TRBV7-3 with TRBJ1-3; the match to TRBD1 covers 8 bases. Germline CDR1 reads SGHTA; CDR2 reads FQGTGA. Trimming cost V 4 bases and J 10 bases; bases outside gene matches: 9. CDR3 length: 14 amino acids. The CDR3 DNA follows: TGTGCCAGCAGCTCCGGACAGGGAAGAGAGACCATATATTTT. It specifies CASSSGQGRETIYF.

Many counts were recorded for this clonotype. The chain has TRBV12-5 and TRBJ2-7; no clear D gene. Trimming shortened V by 7 bases and J by 4 bases, and 17 bases separated the two germline ends. Germline assignment: CDR1 LGHNT and CDR2 FRNRAP. This CDR3 contains 14 residues. The DNA for the CDR3 is TGTGCTAGTGCCCTTGATGGGGATCTGTACGAGCAGTACTTC. Residues: CASALDGDLYEQYF.

This clonotype was recorded at least ten times. The CDR3 nucleotides are TGTGCTAGTGGTATACCCACCGGGGAGCTGTTTTTT. Its protein is CASGIPTGELFF. The chain links TRBV12-5 to TRBJ2-2, with D uncertain. V lost 5 bases, J lost 4 bases, and 5 bases lay in between. Germline CDR1 reads LGHNT; CDR2 reads FRNRAP. There are 12 residues in the CDR3. Based on the CDR3 plus reference TRBV12-5 and TRBJ2-2, the full variable domain is DARVTQTPRHKVTEMGQEVTMRCQPILGHNTVFWYRQTMMQGLELLAYFRNRAPLDDSGMPKDRFSAEMPDATLATLKIQPSEPRDSAVYFCASGIPTGELFFGEGSRLTVL.

This clonotype has a count of ten or more. The gene calls are TRBV11-3 and TRBJ2-5, with TRBD1 matching 12 bases. Germline V CDR1 and CDR2: SGHNT, YENEEA. Unmatched junction bases numbered 10, after V lost 4 bases and J lost 4 bases. This CDR3 spans 17 amino acids. The CDR3 spells CASSSPNRDRGLETQYF. CDR3 in DNA: TGTGCCAGCAGCTCACCCAACCGGGACAGGGGGCTAGAGACCCAGTACTTC.

On this clonotype itself: This is likely a read error, given that the CDR3 carries no conserved phenylalanine or tryptophan at its end. The DNA is left out, because the CDR3 cannot be placed on it with certainty; the CDR3 is given as TCRdb lists it. This chain connects TRBV9 to TRBJ1-2. The CDR3 contains 12 residues when both ends are counted. Per the germline V gene, CDR1 is SGDLS and CDR2 is YYNGEE. The CDR3 sequence is CASSVVTAGFQV.

As to this clonotype: A much larger clonotype is one base distant, so this may be a read error. DNA for the CDR3: TGTGCCAGCAGACGACCGGAACAGGGAGGAACCGGGGAGCTGTTTTTT. Residues: CASRRPEQGGTGELFF. V usage is TRBV11-2 and J usage is TRBJ2-2; D might be TRBD1 or TRBD2, each matching 6 bases. Trimming removed 6 bases at V and 5 bases at J, with 19 bases between. Per germline, CDR1 SGHAT and CDR2 FQNNGV. CDR3 length equals 16 residues.

This clonotype was detected only a few times. V usage is TRBV2 and J usage is TRBJ1-5; 9 bases fit TRBD1. The CDR3 runs 13 residues. The V gene's germline CDR1 is SNHLY and CDR2 FYNNEI. J was trimmed by 10 bases and V by 4 bases; bases with no gene match: 5. Here the CDR3 DNA reads TGTGCCAGCAGTGGACAGGGGGGATCCCCCCAGCATTTT. This translates into CASSGQGGSPQHF.

Only one count was recorded for this clonotype. The V call is TRBV6-1, the J call TRBJ2-7; possibly TRBD2 for D (5 bases). The germline gives CDR1 MNHNS, CDR2 SASEGT. CDR3 length: 14 residues. Trimming pared 8 bases from V and 1 base from J, leaving 15 bases between. The CDR3 nucleotides read TGTGCCAGCTCACCCTATGGGGAGTCCTACGAGCAGTACTTC. It translates to CASSPYGESYEQYF.

This clonotype showed up many times. V is TRBV2 and J is TRBJ2-7; TRBD2 aligns across 7 bases. The CDR3 consists of 15 residues. CDR1 SNHLY and CDR2 FYNNEI come from the germline V gene. The V gene end was trimmed by 4 bases and the J gene end by 3 bases; junction bases not matched to a gene: 9. The CDR3 loop reads CASSVADRDYYEQYF. The CDR3 nucleotides read TGTGCCAGCAGTGTCGCGGACCGGGACTACTACGAGCAGTACTTC.

The J gene is TRBJ1-2, the V gene TRBV10-3; 7 bases are a match to TRBD1. Looked up from germline, CDR1 is ENHRY and CDR2 is SYGVKD. This CDR3 spans 11 amino acids. Germline trimming cut 6 bases from V and 12 bases from J; bases unmatched to any gene: 7. CDR3 region: CAISGTARNTF. DNA of the CDR3: TGTGCCATCAGCGGGACAGCGCGAAACACCTTC.

V gene TRBV12-3 or TRBV12-4 combines with J gene TRBJ1-1; the D is unclear. V was clipped by 6 bases and J by 1 base, with 12 bases between them. There are 14 residues in the CDR3. CDR3 sequence: CASRLGAENTEAFF. The CDR3 coding sequence is TGTGCCAGCAGGCTTGGTGCGGAGAACACTGAAGCTTTCTTT.

In this sample, this clonotype turned up many times. The V and J genes are TRBV7-9 and TRBJ1-5, with D tentatively TRBD1 (5 bases). V was shortened by 5 bases and J by 7 bases, with 15 bases between the two germline ends. CDR3 length: 14 amino acids. From germline, CDR1 is SEHNR and CDR2 FQNEAQ (reference sequence). The CDR3 region is CASSTGGGWQPQHF. The CDR3 bases are TGTGCCAGCAGCACGGGGGGTGGGTGGCAGCCCCAGCATTTT. The full variable domain, with the rest looked up from reference TRBV7-9 and TRBJ1-5, is DTGVSQNPRHKITKRGQNVTFRCDPISEHNRLYWYRQTLGQGPEFLTYFQNEAQLEKSRLLSDRFSAERPKGSFSTLEIQRTEQGDSAMYLCASSTGGGWQPQHFGDGTRLSIL.

This clonotype was detected a few times. The chain uses TRBV5-5 and TRBJ2-1; D is perhaps TRBD2 (6 bases). Germline lookup yields CDR1 SGHKS and CDR2 YYEKEE (reference sequence). There are 14 residues in the CDR3. V was shortened by 2 bases and J by 8 bases, with 14 bases between the two germline ends. The CDR3: CASSLRREWDEQFF. The CDR3 region has the DNA TGTGCCAGCAGCTTACGACGGGAGTGGGATGAGCAGTTCTTC.

V gene TRBV14 combines with J gene TRBJ1-4; weak D call: TRBD1 (6 bases). Germline assignment: CDR1 SGHDN and CDR2 FVKESK. V shed 4 bases and J shed 3 bases, with 12 bases lying between them. The CDR3 runs 15 residues. The CDR3 spells CASSPGTRPNEKLFF. The CDR3 DNA reads TGTGCCAGCAGCCCTGGGACAAGACCTAATGAAAAACTGTTTTTT. The whole variable domain, remainder taken from reference TRBV14 and TRBJ1-4, is EAGVTQFPSHSVIEKGQTVTLRCDPISGHDNLYWYRRVMGKEIKFLLHFVKESKQDESGMPNNRFLAERTGGTYSTLKVQPAELEDSGVYFCASSPGTRPNEKLFFGSGTQLSVL.

The J gene is TRBJ2-7, the V gene TRBV27; the match to TRBD2 covers 7 bases. J gave up 2 bases and V 6 bases, and 4 bases lay outside the gene matches. The CDR3 consists of 13 residues. Germline V CDR1 and CDR2: MNHEY, SMNVEV (reference sequence). CDR3: CASRGGDTYEQYF. The CDR3 DNA sequence: TGTGCCAGCAGGGGGGGGGATACCTACGAGCAGTACTTC.

The chain uses TRBV29-1 and TRBJ1-2; D unclear. V was shortened by 8 bases and J by 6 bases, with 16 bases between the two germline ends. Germline lookup yields CDR1 SQVTM and CDR2 ANQGSEA. The CDR3 sequence is 12 residues long. The CDR3 sequence: CSLVSVLHGYTF. Written as DNA, the CDR3 is TGCAGCTTAGTGTCGGTGTTGCATGGCTACACCTTC.

This clonotype was found many times. The rearrangement uses TRBV11-2 and TRBJ2-2; TRBD2 is a possible D gene (5 bases). The CDR3 totals 16 residues. From germline, CDR1 is SGHAT and CDR2 FQNNGV. With 2 bases removed from V and 1 base from J, the gap between germline ends came to 11 bases. The CDR3 here is CASSLRSGRNTGELFF. Written as DNA, the CDR3 is TGTGCCAGCAGCTTACGGAGCGGCAGGAACACCGGGGAGCTGTTTTTT.

This clonotype was found a few times. The rearrangement links TRBV24-1 to TRBJ2-5, with no clear D. Germline V gives CDR1 KGHDR, CDR2 SFDVKD. This CDR3 spans 13 amino acids. V dropped 9 bases and J dropped 1 base, with 11 bases sitting between them. CDR3 sequence: CATAGEIQETQYF. The DNA for the CDR3 is TGTGCCACCGCAGGCGAAATCCAAGAGACCCAGTACTTC.